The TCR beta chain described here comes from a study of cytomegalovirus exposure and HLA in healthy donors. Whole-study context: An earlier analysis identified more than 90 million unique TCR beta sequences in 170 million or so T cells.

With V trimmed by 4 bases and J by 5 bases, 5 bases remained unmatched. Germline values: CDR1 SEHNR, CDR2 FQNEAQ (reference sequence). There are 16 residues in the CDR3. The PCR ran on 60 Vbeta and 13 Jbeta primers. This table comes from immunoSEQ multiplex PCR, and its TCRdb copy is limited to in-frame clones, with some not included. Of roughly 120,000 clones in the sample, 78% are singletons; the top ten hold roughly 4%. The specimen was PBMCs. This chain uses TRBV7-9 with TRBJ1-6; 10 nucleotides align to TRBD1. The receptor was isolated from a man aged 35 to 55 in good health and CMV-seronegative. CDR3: CASSSAGTGDNSPLHF. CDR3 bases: TGTGCCAGCAGCTCCGCCGGGACAGGGGATAATTCACCCCTCCACTTT.